The 3 T cell receptor beta chains in this list originate from one sample, sequenced in a study of T cell responses to AZD1222 COVID-19 vaccine. The table came from immunoSEQ multiplex PCR; TCRdb's copy has only in-frame clones and leaves some out. The data hold fewer than 250,000 clones, with 93% observed a single time. Sequencing was performed on peripheral blood, taken on day 0 of MenACWY control vaccination. All receptors come from an adult in good health.

The rearrangement uses TRBV11-2 and TRBJ1-4, with D possibly being TRBD1 (6 bases). Deletions cut 4 bases from V and 5 bases from J, with 20 bases between. Germline CDR1 reads SGHAT; CDR2 reads FQNNGV. This CDR3 has 17 residues. The DNA of the CDR3 is TGTGCCAGCAGCTCTAGGGGGACTATCCAGGGGAATGAAAAACTGTTTTTT. It specifies CASSSRGTIQGNEKLFF. Variable domain in full (rest from reference TRBV11-2 and TRBJ1-4): EAGVAQSPRYKIIEKRQSVAFWCNPISGHATLYWYQQILGQGPKLLIQFQNNGVVDDSQLPKDRFSAERLKGVDSTLKIQPAKLEDSAVYLCASSSRGTIQGNEKLFFGSGTQLSVL.

This rearrangement joins TRBV3-1 (or the pseudogene TRBV3-2) to TRBJ1-2; possible D gene TRBD1, 5 bases. The CDR3 has 13 amino acids. CDR1 is LGHDT, CDR2 YNNKEL, per germline (reference sequence). V gave up 4 bases and J gave up 2 bases, with 8 bases separating them. CDR3 DNA: TGTGCCAGCAGCCCCGACAGCAACTATGGCTACACCTTC. Its translation is CASSPDSNYGYTF.

The V gene is TRBV5-4, the J gene TRBJ2-1; 15 bases are shared with TRBD2. Looked up from germline, CDR1 is SGHNT and CDR2 is YYREEE (reference sequence). V dropped 4 bases and J dropped 1; count of bases not matched to a gene: 6. This CDR3 region has 18 residues. CDR3 loop: CASSRTSGGAGSYNEQFF. The DNA of the CDR3 is TGTGCCAGCAGCCGGACTAGCGGGGGGGCGGGATCCTACAATGAGCAGTTCTTC.